A single sample is the source of the 10 T cell receptor beta chains below, sequenced in a study of blood T cell repertoires in COVID-19. Repertoires were generated with immunoSEQ multiplex PCR, while TCRdb's copy carries only in-frame clones and drops some. Of 250,000 to 300,000 clones listed, 75% to 90% are singletons. Sequenced sample: peripheral blood. The receptors come from a man aged 50-59 years with acute or convalescent COVID-19.

This CDR3 reads CAWSRRRGPTEAFF. CDR3 nucleotides: TGTGCCTGGAGTCGACGACGGGGTCCCACTGAAGCTTTCTTT. The chain joins TRBV30 to TRBJ1-1, with D unresolved. CDR3 length: 14 amino acids. The V end was cut by 2 bases, the J end by 4 bases, with 14 bases between. CDR1 is GTSNPN, CDR2 SVGIG, per germline (reference sequence).

The V call is TRBV5-1, the J call TRBJ1-2; unclear D gene. CDR1 is SGHRS and CDR2 is YFSETQ in the germline V gene. The CDR3 has 14 amino acids. Trimming shortened V by 3 bases and J by 8 bases, and 17 bases separated the two germline ends. The CDR3 loop reads CASSSALGWEGYTF. For the CDR3, the DNA is TGCGCCAGCAGCTCCGCGTTAGGCTGGGAGGGCTACACCTTC. Combining the CDR3 with reference TRBV5-1 and TRBJ1-2 gives the whole variable domain KAGVTQTPRYLIKTRGQQVTLSCSPISGHRSVSWYQQTPGQGLQFLFEYFSETQRNKGNFPGRFSGRQFSNSRSEMNVSTLELGDSALYLCASSSALGWEGYTFGSGTRLTVV.

The chain couples TRBV12-3 or TRBV12-4 to TRBJ2-7; possible D gene TRBD2, 5 bases. V lost 5 bases to trimming and J lost 2 bases, with 10 bases between them. This CDR3 spans 13 amino acids. CDR3 in DNA: TGTGCCAGCAGTAGTAGTAGCGCCTACGAGCAGTACTTC. Its protein product is CASSSSSAYEQYF.

Here the CDR3 reads CSASPQGPYGYTF. As DNA, the CDR3 is TGCAGTGCTAGTCCTCAGGGCCCCTATGGCTACACCTTC. The chain carries TRBV20-1 and TRBJ1-2; D may be TRBD1 (5 bases). The CDR3 length is 13 residues. Trimming removed 3 bases at V and 4 bases at J, with 12 bases between. The germline gives CDR1 DFQATT, CDR2 SNEGSKA (reference sequence).

In DNA, the CDR3 is TGTGCCAGCAGTCGGGAGGGGACAGGGGGACAGCCCCAGCATTTT. Translating it yields CASSREGTGGQPQHF. The J gene is TRBJ1-5, the V gene TRBV7-8; the match to TRBD1 covers 11 bases. V was clipped by 6 bases and J by 7 bases; unmatched bases: 8. The CDR3 spans 15 residues. Germline V CDR1 and CDR2: SGHVS, FQNEAQ.

This clone was observed a few times. The CDR3 DNA reads TGTGCCAGCAGTTTGAACAGGGACTATGGCTACACCTTC. Translation: CASSLNRDYGYTF. The chain employs TRBV12-3 or TRBV12-4 and TRBJ1-2; TRBD1 is a possible D gene (6 bases). CDR3 size: 13 residues. The V and J ends lost 3 bases and 3 bases respectively, with 8 bases between them.

The chain recombines TRBV14 with TRBJ2-7; maybe TRBD2 (5 bases). CDR3 length: 15 amino acids. Trimming took off 5 bases at V and 5 bases at J, with 19 bases between the two ends. Germline V gene data show CDR1 as SGHDN and CDR2 as FVKESK. This chain's CDR3 is CASSGPLGVSDEQYF. CDR3 nucleotides: TGTGCCAGCAGCGGTCCACTCGGGGTTTCTGACGAGCAGTACTTC.

V gene TRBV5-4 combines with J gene TRBJ1-1; TRBD1 is a possible D gene (5 bases). CDR1 and CDR2 from the germline V gene are SGHNT and YYREEE (reference sequence). V was pared by 2 bases and J by 4 bases, with 9 bases between. The CDR3 length is 13 residues. The CDR3 region is CASSLTRGTEAFF. The CDR3, as DNA: TGTGCCAGCAGCTTAACAAGGGGCACTGAAGCTTTCTTT.

The gene calls are TRBV4-1 and TRBJ1-5, with TRBD1 matching over 8 bases. V lost 5 bases to trimming and J lost 7 bases; unmatched junction nucleotides: 7. The CDR3 is 14 amino acids. Germline lookup yields CDR1 MGHRA and CDR2 YSYEKL. The CDR3 region has the DNA TGCGCCAGCAGCACAGGGGGAGGGTTCCAGCCCCAGCATTTT. Translating gives CASSTGGGFQPQHF.

This rearrangement joins TRBV4-2 to TRBJ2-3; weak D call: TRBD2 (5 bases). CDR3 length equals 15 residues. V lost 0 bases, J lost 6 bases, and 13 bases lay in between. In germline, CDR1 is LGHNA, CDR2 YNFKEQ. The DNA of the CDR3 is TGTGCCAGCAGCCAAGATATCCTAGCATCGGATACGCAGTATTTT. Translating gives CASSQDILASDTQYF.